This section outlines one T cell receptor (beta chain) sequence together with its context. The data were taken from a study of blood T cell repertoires in COVID-19. About the study: Samples taken during acute and convalescent COVID-19 were collected in the United States, Italy and Spain. Sample material is recorded as cDNA or gDNA derived from T cells, B-cell-depleted T cells, or PBMCs.

CDR1 is GTSNPN and CDR2 is SVGIG in the germline V gene (reference sequence). CDR3 size: 17 residues. V lost 3 bases to trimming and J lost 1 base; unmatched junction nucleotides: 12. In the authors' workflow: Amplification with reference gene primers provided the estimates of nucleated cell counts. TCRdb's table, derived via immunoSEQ multiplex PCR, lists solely in-frame clones and lacks some. The V and J calls and clone size come from that table; D and trimming were worked out from the DNA. In the table there are approximately 270,000 clones, about 85% of which are singletons. The sequencing input was peripheral blood. The chain carries TRBV30 and TRBJ1-1; 9 bases fit TRBD1. The source is a man aged 18 to 35 with active or convalescent COVID-19. The CDR3 here is CAWSLGGTGYWNTEAFF. CDR3 DNA sequence: TGTGCCTGGAGCTTGGGCGGGACAGGGTATTGGAACACTGAAGCTTTCTTT.